Presented here are 12 T cell receptor beta chains from one specimen sequenced in a study of shared clonotypes between healthy human individuals. Assay used: immunoSEQ multiplex PCR; TCRdb lists only in-frame clones, some missing. The sample consists of more than 2 million clones, 85% to 95% of them appearing once. Sequenced: naive CD4+ T cells sorted from blood. Subset described: CD45RA+ positively selected. Every receptor here comes from a man younger than 35 in good health.

Note on this clone: Distinct nucleotide sequences in the sample also encode this CDR3. The chain uses TRBV5-1 and TRBJ2-7; D not resolved. Germline loops: CDR1 SGHRS, CDR2 YFSETQ. This CDR3 has 14 amino acids. With 0 bases removed from V and 0 bases from J, the gap between germline ends came to 7 bases. CDR3 sequence: CASSLEGYSYEQYF. CDR3 in DNA: TGCGCCAGCAGCTTGGAGGGTTACTCCTACGAGCAGTACTTC.

The rearrangement uses TRBV6-5 and TRBJ2-7; tentatively, D is TRBD1 or TRBD2 (5 bases each). Germline assignment: CDR1 MNHEY and CDR2 SVGAGI. Trimming shortened V by 5 bases and J by 1 base, and 12 bases separated the two germline ends. The CDR3 loop spans 14 amino acids. The CDR3 region has the DNA TGTGCCAGCAGTCTTCAGGGCGGGTCCTACGAGCAGTACTTC. Protein product: CASSLQGGSYEQYF.

As DNA, the CDR3 is TGCGCCAGCAGACCCACCGTTGGGGGTGGCGCCACAAACTATGGCTACACCTTC. The encoded protein is CASRPTVGGGATNYGYTF. The V and J genes are TRBV10-2 and TRBJ1-2, with D possibly being TRBD1 (5 bases). Trimming pared 6 bases from V and 2 bases from J, leaving 25 bases between. The CDR3 is made up of 18 amino acids. From germline, CDR1 is WSHSY and CDR2 SAAADI.

The chain carries TRBV20-1 and TRBJ1-2, with D hard to call. V lost 6 bases and J lost 8, with 13 bases in between. Germline CDR1 and CDR2: DFQATT and SNEGSKA (reference sequence). This CDR3 is built from 11 residues. The CDR3 is CSAWGDDGYTF. CDR3 bases: TGCAGTGCCTGGGGTGACGACGGCTACACCTTC.

As for this clone: The sample has other DNA sequences that encode this CDR3 too. The chain links TRBV6-5 to TRBJ2-7, with no clear D. V was shortened by 6 bases and J by 3 bases, with 12 bases between the two germline ends. CDR1 MNHEY and CDR2 SVGAGI come from the germline V gene. The CDR3 length is 13 residues. CDR3 sequence reads: CASSPSRDYEQYF. CDR3 nucleotides: TGTGCCAGCAGCCCCTCCCGCGACTACGAGCAGTACTTC.

This chain links TRBV10-1 with TRBJ2-3; weak D call: TRBD1 (5 bases). Germline lookup yields CDR1 WNHNN and CDR2 SYGVQD (reference sequence). V was cut by 0 bases and J by 10 bases, with 11 bases left in between. The CDR3 runs to 13 residues. CDR3: CASSESKGYAQYF. The CDR3 DNA sequence: TGCGCCAGCAGTGAGTCGAAGGGGTATGCGCAGTATTTT.

This rearrangement joins TRBV7-2 to TRBJ2-7; 7 nucleotides match TRBD2. The length of the CDR3 is 15 residues. V was clipped by 5 bases and J by 4 bases; unmatched bases: 11. CDR1 is SGHTA and CDR2 is FQGNSA in the germline V gene. The CDR3 loop is CASSLEAGGVYEQYF. For the CDR3, the DNA is TGTGCCAGCAGCCTAGAAGCTGGGGGGGTTTACGAGCAGTACTTC.

Here the CDR3 DNA reads TGCACCAGCAGCCAAGATAGGCCCCGACTAGCGGGAAGGTACGAGCAGTACTTC. Its protein is CTSSQDRPRLAGRYEQYF. The chain carries TRBV1 and TRBJ2-7; the listed D gene, TRBD2, was not tested against the DNA. TRBV1 is listed as a pseudogene. The CDR3 runs to 18 residues.

This clone was detected only once. The rearrangement links TRBV19 to TRBJ2-5; possible D gene TRBD1, 5 bases. The CDR3 totals 13 residues. In germline, CDR1 is LNHDA, CDR2 SQIVND (reference sequence). Trimming shortened V by 8 bases and J by 5 bases, and 15 bases separated the two germline ends. DNA of the CDR3: TGTGCCAGTCATGCCATGCCAGGGGAGACCCAGTACTTC. Its protein is CASHAMPGETQYF.

J is TRBJ2-3 and V is TRBV29-1; D may be TRBD2 (6 bases). V was shortened by 4 bases and J by 4 bases, with 15 bases between the two germline ends. The CDR3 totals 14 residues. The germline CDR1 and CDR2 sequences are SQVTM and ANQGSEA. CDR3 region: CSVAYGSAADTQYF. CDR3 nucleotide sequence: TGCAGCGTTGCGTACGGGAGTGCAGCAGATACGCAGTATTTT.

Of note for this clone: Within the sample, other DNA sequences also encode this same CDR3. V usage is TRBV7-3 and J usage is TRBJ2-3; D is perhaps TRBD2 (6 bases). V shed 5 bases and J shed 0 bases, with 12 bases lying between them. Germline lookup yields CDR1 SGHTA and CDR2 FQGTGA. The CDR3 has 15 residues. The DNA for the CDR3 is TGTGCCAGCAGCCCCCAGGGAGGAAGCACAGATACGCAGTATTTT. As protein: CASSPQGGSTDTQYF.

The chain employs TRBV29-1 and TRBJ1-3; the match to TRBD1 covers 8 bases. Germline lookup yields CDR1 SQVTM and CDR2 ANQGSEA. CDR3 length: 16 amino acids. Germline trimming cut 0 bases from V and 4 bases from J; bases unmatched to any gene: 8. The CDR3, as DNA: TGCAGCGTTGAAGATCGGGGACAGGACGTAGGAAACACCATATATTTT. Translation gives CSVEDRGQDVGNTIYF.